The 6 T cell receptor beta chains in this list originate from one sample, sequenced in a study of T-cell reconstitution after alpha-beta-depleted transplantation in children. Unique molecular identifiers were incorporated when the TCRbeta library was constructed. Each CDR3 protein is one row after TCRdb ran MiXCR on the PCR reads. The table records some 180,000 distinct CDR3 sequences, about 6.6% of them present only once. Material: PBMCs, obtained before TCRalphabeta/CD19-depleted stem cell transplant. The origin of the receptors is a boy aged 2 to 10 with acute lymphoblastic leukemia, due to receive a stem cell transplant.

V gene TRBV20-1 combines with J gene TRBJ2-3; D gene ambiguous. V dropped 3 bases and J dropped 4 bases, with 14 bases sitting between them. CDR1 is DFQATT, CDR2 SNEGSKA, per germline (reference sequence). The CDR3 contains 14 residues. The CDR3 DNA follows: TGCAGTGCTAGCCCCCTGCTCGGAGCAGATACGCAGTATTTT. Translation: CSASPLLGADTQYF.

This clonotype was counted a few times. J is TRBJ2-1 and V is TRBV27; 7 positions match TRBD1. The J segment lost 6 bases and the V segment lost 9 bases, leaving 5 bases of the junction unmatched. The CDR3 spans 12 residues. The germline V gene encodes CDR1 MNHEY and CDR2 SMNVEV (reference sequence). The CDR3 DNA is TGTGCCAGTGATACAGGGGTCAATGAGCAGTTCTTC. It translates to CASDTGVNEQFF.

The table lists this clonotype with many counts. The gene calls are TRBV20-1 and TRBJ2-3; 10 bases fit TRBD1. The germline V gene encodes CDR1 DFQATT and CDR2 SNEGSKA (reference sequence). With V trimmed by 5 bases and J by 1 base, 0 bases remained unmatched. The CDR3 contains 13 residues. CDR3 DNA sequence: TGCAGTGCTGACAGGGGGCGCACAGATACGCAGTATTTT. Amino acid sequence: CSADRGRTDTQYF.

The chain combines TRBV24-1 with TRBJ2-4; D remains unclear. CDR1 KGHDR and CDR2 SFDVKD come from the germline V gene. Trimming stripped 9 bases from V and 4 bases from J, with 12 bases between. The CDR3 totals 13 residues. Written as DNA, the CDR3 is TGTGCCACCCAAGCCACCTCTAAAAACATTCAGTACTTC. Translation: CATQATSKNIQYF.

This clonotype was counted many times. The chain links TRBV7-2 to TRBJ2-7; D not resolved. The CDR3 is 13 residues long. CDR1 and CDR2 (germline): SGHTA, FQGNSA. Trimming stripped 5 bases from V and 3 bases from J, with 11 bases between. The CDR3 nucleotides read TGTGCCAGCAGCAGCCAGGTGTACTACGAGCAGTACTTC. Encoded protein: CASSSQVYYEQYF.

This clonotype was counted a few times. The chain is built from TRBV24-1 and TRBJ2-2; 7 nucleotides align to TRBD2. Germline V lookup: CDR1 KGHDR, CDR2 SFDVKD. The CDR3 covers 17 residues. V was pared by 0 bases and J by 1 base, with 4 bases of the junction left unmatched. The CDR3 coding sequence is TGTGCCACCAGTGATTTGGGGGACTACTGGAACACCGGGGAGCTGTTTTTT. Protein sequence: CATSDLGDYWNTGELFF.